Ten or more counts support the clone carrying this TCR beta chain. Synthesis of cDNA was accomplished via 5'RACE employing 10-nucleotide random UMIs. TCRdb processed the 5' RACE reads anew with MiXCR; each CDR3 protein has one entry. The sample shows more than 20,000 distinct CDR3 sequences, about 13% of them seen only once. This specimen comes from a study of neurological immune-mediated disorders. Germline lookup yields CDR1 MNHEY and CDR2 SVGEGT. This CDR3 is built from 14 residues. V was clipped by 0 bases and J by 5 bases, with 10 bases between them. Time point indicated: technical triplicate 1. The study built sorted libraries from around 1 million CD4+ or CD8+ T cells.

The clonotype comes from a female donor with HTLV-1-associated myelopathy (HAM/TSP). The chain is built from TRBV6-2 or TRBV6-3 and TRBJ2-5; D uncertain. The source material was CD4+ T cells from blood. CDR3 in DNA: TGTGCCAGCAGTTACTCGAAGGTCCGCGAGACCCAGTACTTC. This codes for CASSYSKVRETQYF.